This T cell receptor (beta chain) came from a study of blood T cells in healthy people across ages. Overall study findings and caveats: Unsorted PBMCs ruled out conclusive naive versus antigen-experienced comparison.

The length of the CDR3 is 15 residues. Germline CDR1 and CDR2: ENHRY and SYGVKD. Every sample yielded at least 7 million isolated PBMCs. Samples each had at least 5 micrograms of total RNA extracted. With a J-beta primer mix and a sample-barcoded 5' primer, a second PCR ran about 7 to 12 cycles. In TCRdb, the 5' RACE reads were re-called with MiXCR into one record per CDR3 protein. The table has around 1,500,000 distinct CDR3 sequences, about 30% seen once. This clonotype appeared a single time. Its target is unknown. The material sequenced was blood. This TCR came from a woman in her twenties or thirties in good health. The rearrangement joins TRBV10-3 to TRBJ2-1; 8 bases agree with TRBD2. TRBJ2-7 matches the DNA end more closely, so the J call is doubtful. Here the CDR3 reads CAIESREDPYNEQYF. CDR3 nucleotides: TGTGCCATCGAATCGCGGGAGGATCCCTACAATGAGCAGTACTTC.